These 30 T cell receptor beta chains originate from one sample sequenced in a study of OX40 agonist ivuxolimab in advanced cancers. Library preparation employed the immunoSEQ multiplex PCR assay. TCRdb stores this immuneACCESS table with in-frame sequences only. Part of the clones is absent; in the studies checked, under half of the shortfall reflects unresolved V genes, and no reason is known for the rest. For this sample there are under 85,000 clones; more than 90% appear just once. The biggest ten clones account for around 0.75% of the sample. The starting material was CD4+ or CD8+ T cells sorted from blood, obtained in a trial of the OX40 agonist ivuxolimab. Receptors were obtained from an adult with an advanced solid tumor such as melanoma, head and neck, liver or kidney cancer.

J is TRBJ2-4 and V is TRBV15, with 15 bases aligning to TRBD2. The V segment lost 5 bases and the J segment 3 bases; nucleotides outside the gene matches: 5. The CDR3 spans 17 residues. Germline lookup yields CDR1 LNHNV and CDR2 YYDKDF (reference sequence). CDR3 in DNA: TGTGCCACCAGCCTGGGACTAGCGGGAGGAGTCAAAAACATTCAGTACTTC. It yields the protein CATSLGLAGGVKNIQYF.

The chain links TRBV5-1 to TRBJ1-2; maybe TRBD1 (5 bases). The CDR3 extends over 14 amino acids. V was cut by 4 bases and J by 7 bases, with 17 bases left in between. Looked up from germline, CDR1 is SGHRS and CDR2 is YFSETQ. The CDR3 region is CASSPLTGGTGYTF. DNA of the CDR3: TGCGCCAGCAGCCCCCTGACTGGGGGGACTGGCTACACCTTC.

CDR3 amino acids: CASSTERRYEQYF. CDR3 nucleotide sequence: TGTGCCAGTAGTACGGAACGGCGTTACGAGCAGTACTTC. This chain joins TRBV19 and TRBJ2-7; D ambiguous. Trimming left V 4 bases short and J 4 bases short, with 11 bases between. The CDR3 runs 13 residues. Germline loops: CDR1 LNHDA, CDR2 SQIVND (reference sequence).

The rearrangement uses TRBV5-1 and TRBJ2-1, with a possible D match to TRBD2 (6 bases). V lost 4 bases and J 0 bases, leaving 11 bases between the germline ends. The CDR3 totals 15 residues. Germline V gene sequence: CDR1 SGHRS, CDR2 YFSETQ. The CDR3 loop reads CASSPDYGSYNEQFF. In nucleotides, the CDR3 is TGCGCCAGCAGCCCGGACTACGGCTCCTACAATGAGCAGTTCTTC.

The V gene is TRBV4-3, the J gene TRBJ2-1; the D is unclear. The CDR3 is 14 residues long. The V gene's germline CDR1 is LGHNA and CDR2 YSLEER. The germline V and J ends were trimmed by 0 bases and 12 bases, with 15 bases remaining between them. CDR3 amino acids: CASSQDLRSPVQFF. CDR3 nucleotides: TGCGCCAGCAGCCAAGATCTCAGATCTCCTGTGCAGTTCTTC.

V usage is TRBV6-4 and J usage is TRBJ2-7, with D perhaps matching TRBD1 (6 bases). V was shortened by 5 bases and J by 3 bases, with 11 bases between the two germline ends. The CDR3 covers 13 residues. Per germline, CDR1 MRHNA and CDR2 SNTAGT. The CDR3 DNA follows: TGTGCCAGCAGTTTACGGGGACACTACGAGCAGTACTTC. This encodes CASSLRGHYEQYF.

This chain uses TRBV18 with TRBJ2-3, with 8 positions matching TRBD1. This CDR3 comprises 16 residues. V gave up 3 bases and J gave up 3 bases; unmatched junction bases: 8. Per the germline V gene, CDR1 is KGHSH and CDR2 is LQKENI. The chain's CDR3 is CASSPMTGAWTDTQYF. The CDR3 region has the DNA TGTGCCAGCTCACCCATGACAGGGGCTTGGACAGATACGCAGTATTTT.

V gene TRBV18 combines with J gene TRBJ1-4, with no clear D. This CDR3 is 13 amino acids long. Deletions cut 6 bases from V and 6 bases from J, with 11 bases between. Germline assignment: CDR1 KGHSH and CDR2 LQKENI. The CDR3 reads CASSPGYDEKLFF. The CDR3 DNA follows: TGTGCCAGCTCCCCCGGGTATGATGAAAAACTGTTTTTT.

The V and J genes are TRBV2 and TRBJ2-2, with D perhaps matching TRBD2 (6 bases). This CDR3 contains 13 residues. Germline V gene lookup returns CDR1 SNHLY and CDR2 FYNNEI. Trimming removed 8 bases from V and 6 bases from J, with 13 bases in between. In DNA form, the CDR3 reads TGTGCCAGCGTAGGAGGGAATGCCGGGGAGCTGTTTTTT. This gives the protein CASVGGNAGELFF.

This chain uses TRBV27 with TRBJ2-3; D call uncertain. The CDR3 runs 15 residues. V was clipped by 2 bases and J by 0 bases, with 9 bases between them. Germline V CDR1 and CDR2: MNHEY, SMNVEV (reference sequence). Written as DNA, the CDR3 is TGTGCCAGCAGTTTAAGCCAGCTGAGCACAGATACGCAGTATTTT. Translated: CASSLSQLSTDTQYF.

V is TRBV18 and J is TRBJ1-1; 7 nucleotides agree with TRBD1. Germline loops: CDR1 KGHSH, CDR2 LQKENI. This CDR3 comprises 18 residues. Trimming took 5 bases from V and 1 from J; bases not matched to a gene: 16. In nucleotides, the CDR3 is TGTGCCAGCTCATCCTTCATTTCGGGACAGTACCCGAACACTGAAGCTTTCTTT. Protein: CASSSFISGQYPNTEAFF.

The sample holds a few counts of this clone. The chain employs TRBV2 and TRBJ1-2; unclear D gene. The germline gives CDR1 SNHLY, CDR2 FYNNEI. CDR3 length: 16 amino acids. Deletions cut 8 bases from V and 4 bases from J, with 23 bases between. CDR3 sequence reads: CASEERIRGRTYGYTF. DNA of the CDR3: TGTGCCAGCGAGGAAAGGATCCGGGGAAGAACCTATGGCTACACCTTC.

V and J are TRBV5-6 and TRBJ1-5; the match to TRBD1 covers 7 bases. Germline loops: CDR1 SGHDT, CDR2 YYEEEE. V dropped 3 bases and J dropped 5; count of bases not matched to a gene: 8. The CDR3 totals 15 residues. CDR3 DNA: TGTGCCAGCAGCTCGTCCGGACAGGTATATCAGCCCCAGCATTTT. As protein: CASSSSGQVYQPQHF.

The CDR3 sequence is CASSYRTYEQYF. CDR3 DNA: TGTGCCAGCAGTTATAGGACATACGAGCAGTACTTC. The chain recombines TRBV6-5 with TRBJ2-7, with D perhaps matching TRBD1 (5 bases). Germline V gene sequence: CDR1 MNHEY, CDR2 SVGAGI. The V end was cut by 3 bases, the J end by 4 bases, with 7 bases between. There are 12 residues in the CDR3.

This rearrangement joins TRBV19 to TRBJ2-1, with 8 bases fitting TRBD2. The CDR3 runs 15 residues. The germline V gene encodes CDR1 LNHDA and CDR2 SQIVND (reference sequence). V lost 6 bases to trimming and J lost 8 bases; unmatched junction nucleotides: 12. CDR3 DNA: TGTGCCAGTAGAGCCCCCGGGGGGGCGCGGGATGAGCAGTTCTTC. This translates into CASRAPGGARDEQFF.

V gene TRBV18 combines with J gene TRBJ1-1; D gene unclear. The germline gives CDR1 KGHSH, CDR2 LQKENI. The V end was cut by 3 bases, the J end by 10 bases, with 18 bases between. CDR3 length: 14 amino acids. This CDR3 is CASSPTTRDVGAFF. CDR3 DNA sequence: TGTGCCAGCTCACCGACAACACGAGATGTCGGAGCTTTCTTT.

The V gene is TRBV30, the J gene TRBJ1-5, with a possible D match to TRBD1 (6 bases). Trimming stripped 0 bases from V and 4 bases from J, with 7 bases between. Germline V gene data show CDR1 as GTSNPN and CDR2 as SVGIG (reference sequence). The CDR3 has 13 residues. CDR3 in amino acids: CAWSVRGNQPQHF. Written as DNA, the CDR3 is TGTGCCTGGAGTGTGAGGGGGAATCAGCCCCAGCATTTT.

V usage is TRBV28 and J usage is TRBJ2-2; D unclear. This CDR3 is 13 amino acids long. The V end was cut by 9 bases, the J end by 2 bases, with 10 bases between. Germline CDR1 and CDR2: MDHEN and SYDVKM. The CDR3 DNA follows: TGTGCCAGTCTAACAGCTAACACCGGGGAGCTGTTTTTT. It yields the protein CASLTANTGELFF.

V usage is TRBV5-1 and J usage is TRBJ2-2, with 8 bases aligning to TRBD1. This CDR3 spans 16 amino acids. With 4 bases clipped from V and 2 bases from J, the junction kept 7 bases outside the gene matches. Germline V gene data show CDR1 as SGHRS and CDR2 as YFSETQ. The CDR3 nucleotides are TGCGCCAGCAGCATGCGCAGGGGGCGCAACACCGGGGAGCTGTTTTTT. Translating it yields CASSMRRGRNTGELFF.

V gene TRBV7-2 combines with J gene TRBJ1-6; D is unclear. Germline CDR1 is SGHTA and CDR2 is FQGNSA. The CDR3 consists of 15 residues. Trimming left V 1 base short and J 4 bases short, with 8 bases between. The CDR3 protein is CASSLDHSYNSPLHF. The CDR3 nucleotides read TGTGCCAGCAGCTTAGACCACAGTTATAATTCACCCCTCCACTTT.

The V and J genes are TRBV9 and TRBJ2-3, with D uncertain. V lost 0 bases and J lost 4, with 9 bases in between. Germline V CDR1 and CDR2: SGDLS, YYNGEE. CDR3 length: 14 amino acids. CDR3 sequence reads: CASSVDYKADTQYF. CDR3 coding DNA: TGTGCCAGCAGCGTAGACTATAAGGCAGATACGCAGTATTTT.

V usage is TRBV19 and J usage is TRBJ2-1, with D hard to call. The CDR3 has 13 residues. The germline V gene encodes CDR1 LNHDA and CDR2 SQIVND (reference sequence). V was trimmed by 7 bases and J by 5 bases, leaving 12 bases between them. This CDR3 reads CASTKRLNNEQFF. CDR3 nucleotide sequence: TGTGCCAGTACGAAGCGACTGAACAATGAGCAGTTCTTC.

This chain links TRBV9 with TRBJ2-5, with TRBD2 as a possible D gene (5 bases). The CDR3 consists of 15 residues. The V gene lost 0 bases and the J gene lost 2 bases, with 11 bases spanning the gap. Looked up from germline, CDR1 is SGDLS and CDR2 is YYNGEE. CDR3 sequence: CASSVGLLAQETQYF. The CDR3 nucleotides are TGTGCCAGCAGCGTAGGACTTTTAGCGCAAGAGACCCAGTACTTC.

The rearrangement links TRBV19 to TRBJ1-5; no clear D. The CDR3 length is 14 residues. V lost 4 bases and J 3 bases, leaving 10 bases between the germline ends. Germline assignment: CDR1 LNHDA and CDR2 SQIVND (reference sequence). The CDR3 is CASSNPGYNQPQHF. The CDR3 DNA sequence: TGTGCCAGTAGTAACCCAGGCTACAATCAGCCCCAGCATTTT.

The chain recombines TRBV2 with TRBJ1-1, with a tentative D call TRBD1 (5 bases). This CDR3 is built from 13 residues. Germline V lookup: CDR1 SNHLY, CDR2 FYNNEI. Trimming shortened V by 6 bases and J by 0 bases, and 8 bases separated the two germline ends. CDR3 DNA sequence: TGTGCCAGCAGCAGGGACTTGAACACTGAAGCTTTCTTT. It encodes CASSRDLNTEAFF.

The V and J genes are TRBV6-1 and TRBJ1-5; D gene ambiguous. CDR3 length: 14 amino acids. CDR1 is MNHNS and CDR2 is SASEGT in the germline V gene. V was clipped by 2 bases and J by 0 bases, with 5 bases between them. CDR3 loop: CASSEPYSNQPQHF. The CDR3 bases are TGTGCCAGCAGTGAACCTTATAGCAATCAGCCCCAGCATTTT.

The table lists this clone with a count of one. This chain's CDR3 is CASRSDIQPQHF. CDR3 DNA sequence: TGTGCCAGTCGCTCCGACATCCAGCCCCAGCATTTT. The genes are TRBV28 and TRBJ1-5; no definite D call. CDR3 length equals 12 residues. V was clipped by 9 bases and J by 7 bases, with 13 bases between them. Germline CDR1 reads MDHEN; CDR2 reads SYDVKM.

This rearrangement joins TRBV2 to TRBJ2-1; 11 nucleotides agree with TRBD2. With V trimmed by 6 bases and J by 7 bases, 11 bases remained unmatched. In germline, CDR1 is SNHLY, CDR2 FYNNEI. CDR3 size: 16 residues. Written as DNA, the CDR3 is TGTGCCAGCAGGGGCGCACTAGCGGGAGTGAGGAATGAGCAGTTCTTC. It translates to CASRGALAGVRNEQFF.

On this clone: This sample also contains other DNA sequences that code for the same CDR3. The chain recombines TRBV6-1 with TRBJ1-2, with TRBD1 as a possible D gene (6 bases). The CDR3 runs 15 residues. Germline V CDR1 and CDR2: MNHNS, SASEGT. The V end was cut by 7 bases, the J end by 3 bases, with 18 bases between. The chain's CDR3 is CASTGSRGGHYGYTF. CDR3 coding DNA: TGTGCCAGCACTGGAAGTAGGGGGGGCCACTATGGCTACACCTTC.

The rearrangement links TRBV7-2 to TRBJ2-3; 11 bases map to TRBD2. Per the germline V gene, CDR1 is SGHTA and CDR2 is FQGNSA. V lost 5 bases, J lost 4 bases, and 5 bases stayed unmatched. The CDR3 is made up of 15 amino acids. CDR3 loop: CASSQPTSGADTQYF. Here the CDR3 DNA reads TGTGCCAGCAGCCAACCGACTAGCGGGGCAGATACGCAGTATTTT.